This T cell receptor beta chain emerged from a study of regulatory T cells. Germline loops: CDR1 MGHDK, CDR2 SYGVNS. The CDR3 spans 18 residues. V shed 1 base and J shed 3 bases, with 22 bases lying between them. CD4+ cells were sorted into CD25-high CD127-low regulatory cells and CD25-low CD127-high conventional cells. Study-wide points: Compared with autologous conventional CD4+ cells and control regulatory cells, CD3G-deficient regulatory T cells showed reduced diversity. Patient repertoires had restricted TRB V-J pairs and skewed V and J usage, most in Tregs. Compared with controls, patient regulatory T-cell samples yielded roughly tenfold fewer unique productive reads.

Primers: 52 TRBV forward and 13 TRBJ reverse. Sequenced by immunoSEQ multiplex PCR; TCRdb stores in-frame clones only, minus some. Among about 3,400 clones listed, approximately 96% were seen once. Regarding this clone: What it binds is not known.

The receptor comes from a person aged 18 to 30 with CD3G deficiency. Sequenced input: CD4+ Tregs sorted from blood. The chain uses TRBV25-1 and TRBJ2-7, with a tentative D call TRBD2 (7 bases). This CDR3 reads CASSESGWGGAGIYEQYF. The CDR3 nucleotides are TGTGCCAGCAGTGAATCGGGTTGGGGGGGCGCCGGCATCTACGAGCAGTACTTC.